The 14 T cell receptor beta chains below come from one sample, sequenced in a study of OX40 agonist ivuxolimab in advanced cancers. TCRdb's copy holds only in-frame clones and misses some; the assay was immunoSEQ multiplex PCR. The repertoire holds approximately 77,000 clones, with less than 85% as singletons. Sequenced material: CD4+ or CD8+ T cells sorted from blood, taken in a trial of the OX40 agonist ivuxolimab. All receptors derive from an adult with an advanced solid tumor such as melanoma, head and neck, liver or kidney cancer.

This sequence joins TRBV28 and TRBJ1-2; D unclear. The V and J ends lost 6 bases and 2 bases respectively, with 13 bases between them. CDR1 and CDR2 from the germline V gene are MDHEN and SYDVKM. The CDR3 has 14 residues. The DNA of the CDR3 is TGTGCCAGCAGCCTCTCTTTGGGCAACTATGGCTACACCTTC. This codes for CASSLSLGNYGYTF.

The genes are TRBV7-7 and TRBJ2-1; tentative D call: TRBD2 (6 bases). The CDR3 loop spans 15 amino acids. Between the trimmed V and J ends, which lost 1 base and 3 bases, there was a span of 10 bases. Germline CDR1 is SSHAT and CDR2 is FNYEAQ (reference sequence). The CDR3, as DNA: TGTGCCAGCAGCTTAGGGACTACCTTCTACAATGAGCAGTTCTTC. Protein: CASSLGTTFYNEQFF.

This rearrangement joins TRBV2 to TRBJ1-6; TRBD1 matches 10 bases. Looked up from germline, CDR1 is SNHLY and CDR2 is FYNNEI. This CDR3 comprises 21 residues. The V gene end was trimmed by 2 bases and the J gene end by 6 bases; junction bases not matched to a gene: 19. The CDR3 bases are TGTGCCAGCAGTGAACGGAGGCTCTACTCCCGGGACAGGGGATCTAATTCACCCCTCCACTTT. Residues: CASSERRLYSRDRGSNSPLHF.

This clone has just one count. The chain is built from TRBV28 and TRBJ2-3, with 10 bases that match TRBD2. The CDR3 is 14 amino acids. Germline lookup yields CDR1 MDHEN and CDR2 SYDVKM. The V gene end was trimmed by 8 bases and the J gene end by 2 bases; junction bases not matched to a gene: 4. This CDR3 reads CASRSGRVTDTQYF. The CDR3 bases are TGTGCCAGCCGGAGCGGGAGGGTCACAGATACGCAGTATTTT.

This chain links TRBV9 with TRBJ1-5; TRBD1 might be the D (6 bases). This CDR3 region has 15 residues. The germline V gene encodes CDR1 SGDLS and CDR2 YYNGEE. V was clipped by 4 bases and J by 6 bases, with 17 bases between them. The CDR3 loop reads CASSKSEGVGQPQHF. DNA for the CDR3: TGTGCCAGCAGCAAATCAGAGGGGGTCGGTCAGCCCCAGCATTTT.

This clone was detected once. The chain couples TRBV5-1 to TRBJ1-1, with 8 bases that match TRBD1. The CDR3 length is 15 residues. Germline V gene sequence: CDR1 SGHRS, CDR2 YFSETQ. Trimming took 0 bases from V and 1 from J; bases not matched to a gene: 2. The CDR3: CASSLDGQGNTEAFF. The CDR3 coding sequence is TGCGCCAGCAGCTTGGACGGACAGGGGAACACTGAAGCTTTCTTT.

The V gene is TRBV29-1, the J gene TRBJ2-7; 13 bases agree with TRBD2. Germline V gene sequence: CDR1 SQVTM, CDR2 ANQGSEA. The CDR3 runs to 14 residues. Trimming removed 0 bases from V and 6 bases from J; junction bases left unmatched: 2. CDR3 sequence (DNA): TGCAGCGTTGAAGATCGGACTAGCGGGAGCGAGCAGTACTTC. This translates into CSVEDRTSGSEQYF.

The rearrangement joins TRBV28 to TRBJ2-1; 12 nucleotides match TRBD2. From germline, CDR1 is MDHEN and CDR2 SYDVKM. J lost 7 bases, V lost 4 bases, and 5 bases had no gene match. The length of the CDR3 is 15 residues. The CDR3 DNA follows: TGTGCCAGCAGTTCCCGACTAGCGGGAGTAAATGAGCAGTTCTTC. As protein: CASSSRLAGVNEQFF. Complete variable domain (other parts from reference TRBV28 and TRBJ2-1): DVKVTQSSRYLVKRTGEKVFLECVQDMDHENMFWYRQDPGLGLRLIYFSYDVKMKEKGDIPEGYSVSREKKERFSLILESASTNQTSMYLCASSSRLAGVNEQFFGPGTRLTVL.

This clone was seen a handful of times. The chain carries TRBV12-5 and TRBJ2-3; no firm D call. Trimming removed 1 base from V and 0 bases from J, with 8 bases in between. This CDR3 contains 15 residues. Looked up from germline, CDR1 is LGHNT and CDR2 is FRNRAP. The CDR3 reads CASGLAGTSTDTQYF. The CDR3 nucleotides are TGTGCTAGTGGTTTGGCGGGTACTAGCACAGATACGCAGTATTTT.

The rearrangement joins TRBV10-2 to TRBJ1-5, with TRBD1 identical over 10 bases. CDR1 is WSHSY and CDR2 is SAAADI in the germline V gene. The CDR3 loop spans 16 amino acids. Losses at the gene ends were 5 bases for V and 3 bases for J; bases not matched to a gene: 7. The CDR3 loop reads CASSRWDRGLNQPQHF. The DNA of the CDR3 is TGCGCCAGCAGTCGTTGGGACAGGGGACTCAATCAGCCCCAGCATTTT.

This chain joins TRBV4-2 and TRBJ2-2, with D possibly called TRBD1 or TRBD2 (5 bases each). V lost 1 base and J lost 5, with 14 bases in between. Germline V CDR1 and CDR2: LGHNA, YNFKEQ. The CDR3 extends over 16 amino acids. In nucleotides, the CDR3 is TGTGCCAGCAGCCAAGCCGGGGCAGGGCAAACCGGGGAGCTGTTTTTT. Its protein is CASSQAGAGQTGELFF.

This rearrangement joins TRBV7-2 to TRBJ2-5, with 9 nucleotides matching TRBD2. CDR1 and CDR2 (germline): SGHTA, FQGNSA. The CDR3 loop spans 14 amino acids. Trimming at V came to 4 bases and at J to 5 bases, leaving 5 bases not matched to a gene. The CDR3 protein is CASSWGLAGETQYF. CDR3 DNA sequence: TGTGCCAGCAGCTGGGGACTAGCCGGGGAGACCCAGTACTTC.

The chain has TRBV10-3 and TRBJ1-3; no clear D gene. CDR1 is ENHRY, CDR2 SYGVKD, per germline. The V gene lost 3 bases and the J gene lost 5 bases, with 8 bases spanning the gap. The CDR3 contains 13 residues. In DNA form, the CDR3 reads TGTGCCATCAGTGACAACACGAGAAACACCATATATTTT. It codes for CAISDNTRNTIYF.

The rearrangement links TRBV7-6 to TRBJ2-7; maybe TRBD1 (7 bases). Trimming removed 1 base from V and 7 bases from J, with 11 bases in between. This CDR3 spans 13 amino acids. Germline CDR1 reads SGHVS; CDR2 reads FNYEAQ. CDR3 in amino acids: CASSLEGAGEQYF. The CDR3 DNA follows: TGTGCCAGCAGCTTAGAGGGGGCGGGAGAGCAGTACTTC.